The sequence of this TCR beta chain was determined in a study of T cell responses to AZD1222 COVID-19 vaccine. In regard to this clone: Its matching antigen is unknown.

Trimming took 6 bases from V and 2 from J; bases not matched to a gene: 10. The length of the CDR3 is 16 residues. Germline lookup yields CDR1 SGHRS and CDR2 YFSETQ. Profiling relied on immunoSEQ multiplex PCR, and the TCRdb table lists in-frame clones only, not all of them. The data show 70,000 to 90,000 clones, roughly 82% seen once. The study, taken as a whole, reports: There were repertoire samples only from the period after the peak T cell response. Just six AZD1222 recipients were seropositive at baseline.

The chain couples TRBV5-1 to TRBJ1-4; 7 nucleotides align to TRBD1. This TCR derives from an adult in good health. This sample comprised peripheral blood, obtained on day 0 of AZD1222 vaccination. Here the CDR3 DNA reads TGCGCCAGCAAAAGGGACAGCGGAGCGACTAATGAAAAACTGTTTTTT. This codes for CASKRDSGATNEKLFF.